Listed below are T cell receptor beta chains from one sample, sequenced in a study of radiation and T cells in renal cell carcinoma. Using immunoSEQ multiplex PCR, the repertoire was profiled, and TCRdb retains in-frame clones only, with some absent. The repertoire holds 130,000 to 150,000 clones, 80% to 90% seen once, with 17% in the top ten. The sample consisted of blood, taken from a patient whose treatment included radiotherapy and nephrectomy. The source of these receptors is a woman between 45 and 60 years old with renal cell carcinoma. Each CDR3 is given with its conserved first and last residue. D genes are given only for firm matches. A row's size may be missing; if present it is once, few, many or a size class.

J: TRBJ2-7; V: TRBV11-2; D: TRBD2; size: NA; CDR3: CASSEAGGQYF; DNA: TGTGCCAGCAGCGAGGCGGGGGGGCAGTACTTC
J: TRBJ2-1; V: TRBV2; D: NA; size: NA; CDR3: CASSESGGPYNEQFF; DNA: TGTGCCAGCAGTGAATCTGGGGGGCCCTACAATGAGCAGTTCTTC
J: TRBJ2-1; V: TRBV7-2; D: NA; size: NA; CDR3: CASSPTSSYNEQFF; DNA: TGTGCCAGCAGCCCGACGAGCTCCTACAATGAGCAGTTCTTC
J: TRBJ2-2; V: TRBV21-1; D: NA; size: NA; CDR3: CASSDAGVISTGELFF; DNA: TGTGCCAGCAGTGATGCGGGGGTCATTAGCACCGGGGAGCTGTTTTTT
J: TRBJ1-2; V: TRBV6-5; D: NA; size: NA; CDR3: CASSYSSRKGYTF; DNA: TGTGCCAGCAGTTACTCGAGTAGGAAGGGCTACACCTTC
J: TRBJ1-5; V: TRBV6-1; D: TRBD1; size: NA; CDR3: CASSEAGQGGQPQHF; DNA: TGTGCCAGCAGTGAAGCGGGGCAGGGGGGCCAGCCCCAGCATTTT
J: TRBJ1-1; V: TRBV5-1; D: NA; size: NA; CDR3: CASRSGGANTEAFF; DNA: TGCGCCAGCAGAAGTGGGGGGGCGAACACTGAAGCTTTCTTT
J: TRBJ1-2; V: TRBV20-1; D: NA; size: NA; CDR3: CSASLYGYTF; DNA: TGCAGTGCTAGCCTTTATGGCTACACCTTC
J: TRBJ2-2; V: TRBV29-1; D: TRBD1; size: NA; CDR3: CSVPDRGRMGELFF; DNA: TGCAGCGTACCGGACAGGGGAAGGATGGGGGAGCTGTTTTTT
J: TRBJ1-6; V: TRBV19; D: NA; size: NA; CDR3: CASRLQGSRSPLHF; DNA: TGTGCCAGTAGGCTACAGGGTTCGCGTTCACCCCTCCACTTT
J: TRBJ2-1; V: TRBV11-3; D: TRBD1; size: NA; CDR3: CASSLAGTVTNNEQFF; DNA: TGTGCCAGCAGCTTAGCCGGGACAGTTACAAACAATGAGCAGTTCTTC
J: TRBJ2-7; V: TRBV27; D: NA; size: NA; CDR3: CASSLHRGAGRSYEQYF; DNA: TGTGCCAGCAGTCTACACCGCGGGGCAGGCCGCTCCTACGAGCAGTACTTC
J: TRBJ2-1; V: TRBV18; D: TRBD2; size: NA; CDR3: CASSPIGGGIDEQFF; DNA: TGTGCCAGCTCACCTATCGGGGGGGGGATCGATGAGCAGTTCTTC
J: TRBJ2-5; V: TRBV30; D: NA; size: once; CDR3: CAWSVLSGVQETQYF; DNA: TGTGCCTGGAGTGTTCTTTCGGGTGTCCAAGAGACCCAGTACTTC
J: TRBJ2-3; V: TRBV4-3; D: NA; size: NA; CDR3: CASSQEGFGTDTQYF; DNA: TGCGCCAGCAGCCAAGAGGGGTTTGGCACAGATACGCAGTATTTT
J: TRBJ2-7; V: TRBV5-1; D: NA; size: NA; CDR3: CASRDGVEQYF; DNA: TGCGCCAGCAGAGACGGGGTCGAGCAGTACTTC
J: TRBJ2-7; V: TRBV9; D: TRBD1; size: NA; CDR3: CASSRSPGTGTSYEQYF; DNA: TGTGCCAGCAGCCGCTCCCCCGGGACAGGCACCTCCTACGAGCAGTACTTC
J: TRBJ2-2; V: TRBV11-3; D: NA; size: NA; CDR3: CASSLVNTGELFF; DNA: TGTGCCAGCAGCTTAGTGAACACCGGGGAGCTGTTTTTT
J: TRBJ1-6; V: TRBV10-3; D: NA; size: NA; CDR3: CAISDLNNSPLHF; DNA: TGTGCCATCAGTGACCTAAATAATTCACCCCTCCACTTT
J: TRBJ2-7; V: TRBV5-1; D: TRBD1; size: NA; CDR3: CASRLGQAMFREQYF; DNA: TGCGCCAGCAGGCTGGGACAGGCGATGTTCCGCGAGCAGTACTTC
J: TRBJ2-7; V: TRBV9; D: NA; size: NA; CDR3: CTLQGPSYEQYF; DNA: TGTACCCTACAGGGACCATCCTACGAGCAGTACTTC
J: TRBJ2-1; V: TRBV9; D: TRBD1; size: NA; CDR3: CASSVQPQGETFYNEQFF; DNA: TGTGCCAGCAGCGTCCAGCCACAGGGGGAGACCTTCTACAATGAGCAGTTCTTC
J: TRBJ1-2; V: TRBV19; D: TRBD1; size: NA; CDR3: CASSSRTGLNRGFLYGYTF; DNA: TGTGCCAGTAGTAGCCGCACAGGATTGAACAGGGGGTTCCTCTATGGCTACACCTTC
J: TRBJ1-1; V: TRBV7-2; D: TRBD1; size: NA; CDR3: CASRVTGPGTEAFF; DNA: TGTGCCAGCAGGGTGACAGGGCCGGGCACTGAAGCTTTCTTT
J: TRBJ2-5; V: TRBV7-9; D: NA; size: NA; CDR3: CASSLAVQETQYF; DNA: TGTGCCAGCAGCTTAGCTGTCCAAGAGACCCAGTACTTC
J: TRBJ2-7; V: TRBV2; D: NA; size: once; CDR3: CASARAHYEQYF; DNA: TGTGCCAGCGCCCGGGCCCACTACGAGCAGTACTTC
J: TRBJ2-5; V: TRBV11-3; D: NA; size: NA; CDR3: CASSLEGEETQYF; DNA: TGTGCCAGCAGCTTAGAGGGGGAAGAGACCCAGTACTTC
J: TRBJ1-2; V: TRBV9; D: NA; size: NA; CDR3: CASSNSGFGYTF; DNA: TGTGCCAGCAGCAACTCAGGGTTCGGCTACACCTTC
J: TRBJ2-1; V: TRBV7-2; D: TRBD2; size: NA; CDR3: CASSETGGASGNNEQFF; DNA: TGTGCCAGCAGCGAAACGGGAGGGGCTAGCGGCAACAATGAGCAGTTCTTC
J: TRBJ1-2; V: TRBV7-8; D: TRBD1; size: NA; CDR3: CASSTPGQVYGYTF; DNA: TGTGCCAGCAGCACCCCGGGACAGGTCTATGGCTACACCTTC
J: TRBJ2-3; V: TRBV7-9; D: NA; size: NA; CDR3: CASSLTDTQYF; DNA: TGTGCCAGCAGCCTCACAGATACGCAGTATTTT
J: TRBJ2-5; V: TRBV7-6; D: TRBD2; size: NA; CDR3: CASSLGRLAGGRETQYF; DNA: TGTGCCAGCAGCTTAGGGAGACTAGCGGGAGGCCGGGAGACCCAGTACTTC
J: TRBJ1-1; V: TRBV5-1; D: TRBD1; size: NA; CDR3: CASSDGQGLNTEAFF; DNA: TGCGCCAGTTCAGACGGACAGGGTTTGAACACTGAAGCTTTCTTT
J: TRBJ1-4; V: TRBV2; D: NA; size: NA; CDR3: CALRAGTNNEKLFF; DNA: TGTGCCCTCCGGGCGGGAACCAATAATGAAAAACTGTTTTTT
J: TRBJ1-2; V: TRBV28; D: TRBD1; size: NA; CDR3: CASSGQGPTVYGYTF; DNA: TGTGCCAGCAGCGGACAGGGGCCAACTGTCTATGGCTACACCTTC
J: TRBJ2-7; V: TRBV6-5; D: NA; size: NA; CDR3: CASSYTQGLYEQYF; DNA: TGTGCCAGCAGTTACACCCAGGGGCTCTACGAGCAGTACTTC
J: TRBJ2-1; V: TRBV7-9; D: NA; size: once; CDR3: CASSLGRTGHQFF; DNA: TGTGCCAGCAGCTTAGGAAGAACGGGACATCAGTTCTTC
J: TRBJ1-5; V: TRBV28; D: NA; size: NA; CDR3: CASSLYRGFGQPQHF; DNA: TGTGCCAGCAGTTTATATAGGGGGTTCGGTCAGCCCCAGCATTTT
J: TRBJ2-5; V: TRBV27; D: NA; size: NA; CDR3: CASSLSNRLETQYF; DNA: TGTGCCAGCAGTTTATCGAACAGACTAGAGACCCAGTACTTC
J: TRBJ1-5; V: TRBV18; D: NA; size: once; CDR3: CASSPGSHQPQHF; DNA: TGTGCCAGCTCCCCGGGATCCCATCAGCCCCAGCATTTT
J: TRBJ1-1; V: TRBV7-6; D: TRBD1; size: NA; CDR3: CASSPARTGGNTEAFF; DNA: TGTGCCAGCAGCCCCGCCCGGACAGGGGGGAACACTGAAGCTTTCTTT
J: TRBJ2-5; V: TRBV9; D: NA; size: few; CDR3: CASSVLADPQETQYF; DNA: TGTGCCAGCAGCGTATTGGCGGACCCTCAAGAGACCCAGTACTTC
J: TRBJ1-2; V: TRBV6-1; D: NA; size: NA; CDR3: CASSLSRWDYGYTF; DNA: TGTGCCAGCAGTTTATCCCGATGGGACTATGGCTACACCTTC
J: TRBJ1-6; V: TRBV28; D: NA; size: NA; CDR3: CASSLQDTLGPLHF; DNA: TGTGCCAGCAGTTTACAGGACACACTTGGGCCCCTCCACTTT
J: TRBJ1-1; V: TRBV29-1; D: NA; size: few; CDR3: CSAGQLDTEAFF; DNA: TGCAGCGCCGGACAGCTCGACACTGAAGCTTTCTTT
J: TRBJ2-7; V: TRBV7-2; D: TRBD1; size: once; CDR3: CASSLQGATSYEQYF; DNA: TGTGCCAGCAGCTTACAGGGGGCTACTTCCTACGAGCAGTACTTC
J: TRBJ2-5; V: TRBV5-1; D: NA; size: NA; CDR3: CASSLVVQETQYF; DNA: TGCGCCAGCAGCTTGGTGGTTCAGGAGACCCAGTACTTC
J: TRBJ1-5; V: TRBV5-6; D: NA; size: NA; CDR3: CASSSSGEDQPQHF; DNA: TGTGCCAGCAGCTCTTCAGGGGAGGATCAGCCCCAGCATTTT
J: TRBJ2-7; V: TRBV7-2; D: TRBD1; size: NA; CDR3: CASSPTGTAYYEQYF; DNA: TGTGCCAGCAGCCCAACCGGGACAGCCTACTACGAGCAGTACTTC
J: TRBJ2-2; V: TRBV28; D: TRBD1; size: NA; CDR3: CASSSGGTGELFF; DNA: TGTGCCAGCAGTTCAGGGGGCACCGGGGAGCTGTTTTTT
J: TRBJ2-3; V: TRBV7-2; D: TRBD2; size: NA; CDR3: CASSPGLAGVGDTQYF; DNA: TGTGCCAGCAGCCCCGGACTAGCGGGAGTTGGCGATACGCAGTATTTT
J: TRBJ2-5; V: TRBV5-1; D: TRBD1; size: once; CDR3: CASSLGTGAAGETQYF; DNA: TGCGCCAGCAGCTTGGGGACAGGGGCCGCAGGAGAGACCCAGTACTTC
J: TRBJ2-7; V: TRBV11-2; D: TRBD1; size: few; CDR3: CASNPGGHYEQYF; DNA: TGTGCCAGCAACCCAGGGGGCCACTACGAGCAGTACTTC
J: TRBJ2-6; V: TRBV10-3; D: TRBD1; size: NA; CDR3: CAIMDRTSSGANVLTF; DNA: TGTGCCATCATGGACAGGACCAGCTCTGGGGCCAACGTCCTGACTTTC
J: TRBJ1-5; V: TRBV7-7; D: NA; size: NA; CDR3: CASSLGLCNQPQHF; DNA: TGTGCCAGCAGCTTAGGTCTGTGCAATCAGCCCCAGCATTTT
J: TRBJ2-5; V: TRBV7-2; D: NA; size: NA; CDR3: CASSLRGFGSQETQYF; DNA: TGTGCCAGCAGCTTAAGGGGCTTTGGGAGTCAAGAGACCCAGTACTTC